Following are 18 T cell receptor beta chains from one sample sequenced in a study of regulatory T cells in long-lasting Graves disease. This sample's time point: newly diagnosed GD, antithyroid drugs for less than 3 months. Construction of the TCR library relied on RNA isolated from PBMCs. With iRepertoire HTBI primers and Arm-PCR of CDR3 regions, TCR beta libraries were built. TCRdb independently ran MiXCR on the multiplex PCR reads; one entry per CDR3 protein. This table holds hundreds of thousands of distinct CDR3 sequences, approximately 16% found once. The sample was also reused in another study, on T cells in Graves' hyperthyroidism and ophthalmopathy.

The sample was peripheral blood mononuclear cells (PBMCs), taken at new diagnosis, from a patient treated with antithyroid drugs. These TCRs come from a woman aged 25-40 years with Graves disease.

In this sample, this clonotype turned up many times. V and J are TRBV6-2 or TRBV6-3 and TRBJ2-1, with 8 positions matching TRBD2. The V gene's germline CDR1 is MNHEY and CDR2 SVGEGT. With 4 bases clipped from V and 6 bases from J, the junction kept 8 bases outside the gene matches. The CDR3 totals 15 residues. The chain's CDR3 is CASSSSGSRSNEQFF. DNA for the CDR3: TGTGCCAGCAGTTCGAGCGGGAGCCGGTCCAATGAGCAGTTCTTC.

Turning to this clonotype: The germline gene is not matched at one end of the junction; a read error may be the cause. The rearrangement joins TRBV27 to TRBJ2-3; 8 nucleotides agree with TRBD2. Germline assignment: CDR1 MNHEY and CDR2 SMNVEV (reference sequence). The CDR3 contains 15 residues. CDR3 sequence (DNA): TGTGTCAGCAGTCTCGACGGGAGGGCAGTAGATACGCAGTATTTT. Its protein is CVSSLDGRAVDTQYF.

The rearrangement links TRBV6-1 to TRBJ2-1, with 7 bases aligning to TRBD1. The trim removed 5 bases at V and 12 bases at J, leaving 19 bases unmatched. The length of the CDR3 is 16 residues. Germline-derived CDR1 and CDR2 are MNHNS and SASEGT. The CDR3 bases are TGTGCCAGCAGTCAAAGCCCGATCCTAGGACAGGCGATGCAGTTCTTC. Translated, it gives CASSQSPILGQAMQFF.

This clonotype was recorded many times. The chain joins TRBV28 to TRBJ2-4; 10 nucleotides line up with TRBD2. Germline V gene sequence: CDR1 MDHEN, CDR2 SYDVKM. The CDR3 sequence is 16 residues long. Germline trimming cut 8 bases from V and 0 bases from J; bases unmatched to any gene: 7. In nucleotides, the CDR3 is TGTGCCAGCTCCGTAAGCGGGAGGGTAGCCAAAAACATTCAGTACTTC. Translation: CASSVSGRVAKNIQYF.

Ten or more counts support this clonotype. This chain joins TRBV7-8 and TRBJ2-3, with D uncertain. The ends were cut back, 9 bases at V and 2 bases at J, with 15 bases in the middle. Germline CDR1 is SGHVS and CDR2 is FQNEAQ. The CDR3 is 14 residues long. The CDR3 sequence: CASRGEIVTDTQYF. DNA for the CDR3: TGTGCCAGTCGAGGAGAGATTGTCACAGATACGCAGTATTTT.

This clonotype was recorded at least ten times. V and J are TRBV5-5 and TRBJ1-1; 9 bases match TRBD1. Germline CDR1 SGHKS, CDR2 YYEKEE (reference sequence). Unmatched junction bases numbered 4, after V lost 6 bases and J lost 4 bases. The CDR3 spans 13 residues. The CDR3 region is CASTNRGLTEAFF. CDR3 DNA: TGTGCCAGCACCAACAGGGGGCTCACTGAAGCTTTCTTT.

Turning to this clonotype: A read error may be the cause here, since a much bigger clone is one base away. The V and J genes are TRBV7-2 and TRBJ2-1; TRBD2 is a possible D gene (6 bases). Germline V gives CDR1 SGHTA, CDR2 FQGNSA. The CDR3 runs to 13 residues. Trimming took 6 bases from V and 9 from J, leaving 15 bases between them. The CDR3, as DNA: TGTGCCAGCAGTCAGCGGAGGGATGCTGAGCAGTTCTTC. It translates to CASSQRRDAEQFF.

About this clonotype itself: Just one base apart from a much larger clone, this may be a read error. The genes are TRBV7-2 and TRBJ1-1; 9 bases line up with TRBD1. V dropped 4 bases and J dropped 7; count of bases not matched to a gene: 10. This CDR3 spans 15 amino acids. Germline CDR1 SGHTA, CDR2 FQGNSA. The CDR3 coding sequence is TGTGCCAGCAGCTATACAGGGGGCGCCTCCCGTGAAGCTTTCTTT. This sequence encodes CASSYTGGASREAFF.

There are a few counts of this clonotype. V is TRBV12-3 or TRBV12-4 and J is TRBJ2-3, with 9 bases identical to TRBD1. J was trimmed by 2 bases and V by 5 bases; bases with no gene match: 2. CDR3 length: 14 residues. The CDR3 spells CASSRDRATDTQYF. Here the CDR3 DNA reads TGTGCCAGCAGTAGGGACAGGGCCACAGATACGCAGTATTTT.

This clonotype was recorded many times. This chain uses TRBV7-9 with TRBJ2-7; 9 positions agree with TRBD1. CDR1 is SEHNR, CDR2 FQNEAQ, per germline (reference sequence). The CDR3 sequence is 15 residues long. Trimming cost V 3 bases and J 2 bases; bases outside gene matches: 5. This CDR3 reads CASSFDRQGAYEQYF. As DNA, the CDR3 is TGTGCCAGCAGCTTTGATAGACAGGGGGCCTACGAGCAGTACTTC.

This chain connects TRBV5-6 to TRBJ2-1; 10 bases are a match to TRBD2. This CDR3 contains 16 residues. CDR1 SGHDT and CDR2 YYEEEE come from the germline V gene. The V and J ends lost 1 base and 5 bases, in that order; junction bases with no gene match: 6. As DNA, the CDR3 is TGTGCCAGCAGCTTGAGCGGGAGGGCATTCGACAATGAGCAGTTCTTC. It translates to CASSLSGRAFDNEQFF.

This clonotype has ten or more counts. The genes are TRBV11-2 and TRBJ2-1; TRBD2 might be the D (6 bases). This CDR3 contains 15 residues. V dropped 5 bases and J dropped 2 bases, with 13 bases sitting between them. The germline CDR1 and CDR2 sequences are SGHAT and FQNNGV. The CDR3 sequence is CASSPGVAAYNEQFF. CDR3 in DNA: TGTGCCAGCAGCCCGGGGGTAGCGGCCTACAATGAGCAGTTCTTC.

This clonotype was observed a few times. The chain links TRBV15 to TRBJ1-2; no definite D call. The germline V and J ends were trimmed by 1 base and 2 bases, with 11 bases remaining between them. The germline V gene encodes CDR1 LNHNV and CDR2 YYDKDF (reference sequence). CDR3 length equals 15 residues. CDR3 amino acids: CATSRAGSLNYGYTF. The CDR3, as DNA: TGTGCCACCAGCAGAGCCGGTTCCCTCAACTATGGCTACACCTTC.

This clonotype was counted ten times or more. The chain employs TRBV5-6 and TRBJ1-1, with 7 bases lining up with TRBD1. Germline-derived CDR1 and CDR2 are SGHDT and YYEEEE. CDR3 size: 15 residues. V lost 0 bases, J lost 3 bases, and 5 bases stayed unmatched. CDR3 amino acids: CASSLVRGLDTEAFF. The CDR3 DNA sequence: TGTGCCAGCAGCTTGGTTAGGGGGCTCGACACTGAAGCTTTCTTT.

Turning to this clonotype: Just one base apart from a much larger clone, this may be a read error. The rearrangement joins TRBV10-3 to TRBJ2-2; D is uncertain. The CDR3 has 13 amino acids. CDR1 is ENHRY, CDR2 SYGVKD, per germline. V was trimmed by 7 bases and J by 10 bases, leaving 16 bases between them. CDR3 region: CAINDERTVELFF. The CDR3 nucleotides read TGTGCCATCAATGACGAGAGAACGGTGGAGCTGTTTTTT.

Turning to this clonotype: It is unclear where the CDR3 begins or ends on the DNA, so no DNA is shown, and the CDR3 is as TCRdb lists it. The CDR3 spells CASSLAGGEQYFGPGTEAFF. The rearrangement links TRBV5-1 to TRBJ1-1; the tabulated D call, TRBD1, remains unverified against the DNA. From its first to its last residue, the CDR3 has 20 amino acids. Looked up from germline, CDR1 is SGHRS and CDR2 is YFSETQ.

This clonotype has at least ten counts. V gene TRBV18 combines with J gene TRBJ2-1; a possible D gene is TRBD2 (5 bases). Trimming stripped 6 bases from V and 5 bases from J, with 17 bases between. Per germline, CDR1 KGHSH and CDR2 LQKENI. The length of the CDR3 is 15 residues. CDR3 protein: CASSDSGGTNNEQFF. CDR3 DNA sequence: TGTGCCAGCTCTGACTCCGGAGGAACAAACAATGAGCAGTTCTTC.

The chain couples TRBV9 to TRBJ2-7; no firm D call. V was trimmed by 4 bases and J by 0 bases, leaving 11 bases between them. The CDR3 spans 14 residues. Germline-derived CDR1 and CDR2 are SGDLS and YYNGEE. The DNA of the CDR3 is TGTGCCAGCAGCCCCCAAAGAGTCTCCTACGAGCAGTACTTC. Translated, it gives CASSPQRVSYEQYF.